The T cell receptor (beta chain) under discussion was sequenced for a study of control samples from healthy donors and cancer patients. The CDR3 sequence is 11 residues long. From germline, CDR1 is SNHLY and CDR2 FYNNEI. V lost 6 bases to trimming and J lost 7 bases, with 6 bases between them. Data came from immunoSEQ multiplex PCR; TCRdb stores just in-frame clones and leaves some out. There are 130,000 to 150,000 clones in the sample; approximately 93% occur only once, and 5% to 7% lies in the top ten. This sequence joins TRBV2 and TRBJ2-2; a weak D match, TRBD2 (5 bases). This clonotype was obtained from a man in his late teens or twenties in good health. Sequences were obtained from blood. This CDR3 is CASREGGELFF. CDR3 coding DNA: TGTGCCAGCAGAGAGGGCGGGGAGCTGTTTTTT.